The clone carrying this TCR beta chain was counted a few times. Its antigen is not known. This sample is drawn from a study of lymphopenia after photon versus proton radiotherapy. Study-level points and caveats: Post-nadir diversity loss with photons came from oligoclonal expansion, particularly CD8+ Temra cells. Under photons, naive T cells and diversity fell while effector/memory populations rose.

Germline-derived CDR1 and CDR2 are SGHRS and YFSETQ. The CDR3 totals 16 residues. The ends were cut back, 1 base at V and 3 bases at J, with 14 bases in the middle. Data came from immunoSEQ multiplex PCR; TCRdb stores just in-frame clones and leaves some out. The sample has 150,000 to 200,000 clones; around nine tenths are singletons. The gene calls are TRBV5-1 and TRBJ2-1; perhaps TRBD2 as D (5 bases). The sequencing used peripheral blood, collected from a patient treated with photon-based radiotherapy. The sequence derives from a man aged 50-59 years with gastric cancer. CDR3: CASSLTSPYHYNEQFF. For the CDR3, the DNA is TGCGCCAGCAGCTTGACTAGTCCTTATCACTACAATGAGCAGTTCTTC.